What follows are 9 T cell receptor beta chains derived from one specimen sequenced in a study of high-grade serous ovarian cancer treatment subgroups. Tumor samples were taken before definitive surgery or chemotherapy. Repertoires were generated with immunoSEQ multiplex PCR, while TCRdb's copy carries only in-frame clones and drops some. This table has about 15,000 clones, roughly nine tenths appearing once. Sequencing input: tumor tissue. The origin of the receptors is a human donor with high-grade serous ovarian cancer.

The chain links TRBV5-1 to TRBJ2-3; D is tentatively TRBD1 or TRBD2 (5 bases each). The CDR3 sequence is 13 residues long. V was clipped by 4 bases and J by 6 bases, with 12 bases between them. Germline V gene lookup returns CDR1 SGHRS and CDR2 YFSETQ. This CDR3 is CASSREGFDTQYF. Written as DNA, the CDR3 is TGCGCCAGCAGCCGAGAGGGGTTCGATACGCAGTATTTT.

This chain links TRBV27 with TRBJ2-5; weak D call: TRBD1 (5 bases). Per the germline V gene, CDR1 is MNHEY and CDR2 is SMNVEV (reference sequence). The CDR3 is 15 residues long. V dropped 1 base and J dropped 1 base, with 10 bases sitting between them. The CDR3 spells CASSLYQGRQETQYF. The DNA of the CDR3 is TGTGCCAGCAGTTTATATCAGGGTCGCCAAGAGACCCAGTACTTC.

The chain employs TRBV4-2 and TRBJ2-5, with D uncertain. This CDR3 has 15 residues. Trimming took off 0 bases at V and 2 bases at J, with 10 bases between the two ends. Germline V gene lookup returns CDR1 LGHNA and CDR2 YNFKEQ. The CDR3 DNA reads TGTGCCAGCAGCCAAGAAGTAGGGCCACAAGAGACCCAGTACTTC. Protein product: CASSQEVGPQETQYF.

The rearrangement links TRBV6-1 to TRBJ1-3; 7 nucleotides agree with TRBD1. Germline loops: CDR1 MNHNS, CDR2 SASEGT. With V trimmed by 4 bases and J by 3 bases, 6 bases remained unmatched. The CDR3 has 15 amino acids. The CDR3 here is CASSAEGAGGNTIYF. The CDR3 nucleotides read TGTGCCAGCAGTGCTGAGGGGGCAGGTGGAAACACCATATATTTT.

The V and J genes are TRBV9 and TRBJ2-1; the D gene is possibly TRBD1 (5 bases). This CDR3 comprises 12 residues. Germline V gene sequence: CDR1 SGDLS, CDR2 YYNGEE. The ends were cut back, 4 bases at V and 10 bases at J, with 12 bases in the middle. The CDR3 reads CASSLLGLEQFF. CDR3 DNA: TGTGCCAGCAGCCTGCTGGGGCTAGAGCAGTTCTTC.

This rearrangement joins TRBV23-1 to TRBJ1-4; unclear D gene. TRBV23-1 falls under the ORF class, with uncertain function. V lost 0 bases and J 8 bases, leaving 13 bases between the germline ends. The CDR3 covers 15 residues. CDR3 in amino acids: CASSQSRHFGEKLFF. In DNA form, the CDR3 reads TGCGCCAGCAGTCAATCCCGGCATTTTGGGGAAAAACTGTTTTTT.

DNA of the CDR3: TGCGCCAGCAGCTGGGGCGGATCTAACTATGGCTACACCTTC. As protein: CASSWGGSNYGYTF. The rearrangement links TRBV5-1 to TRBJ1-2; maybe TRBD1 (5 bases). CDR3 length equals 14 residues. V was pared by 3 bases and J by 0 bases, with 9 bases between. CDR1 is SGHRS and CDR2 is YFSETQ in the germline V gene.

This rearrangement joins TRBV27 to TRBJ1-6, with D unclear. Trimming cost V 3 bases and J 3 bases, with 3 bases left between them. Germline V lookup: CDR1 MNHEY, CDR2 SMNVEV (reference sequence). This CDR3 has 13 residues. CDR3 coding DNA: TGTGCCAGCAGTTTGGGCTATAATTCACCCCTCCACTTT. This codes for CASSLGYNSPLHF.

The CDR3 bases are TGTGCCAGCACCAGATCAGGGGGGGACTACAATGAGCAGTTCTTC. Amino acids: CASTRSGGDYNEQFF. V usage is TRBV5-6 and J usage is TRBJ2-1; the D gene could be TRBD1 or TRBD2 (7 bases each). V lost 6 bases to trimming and J lost 3 bases, with 16 bases between them. The CDR3 spans 15 residues. Looked up from germline, CDR1 is SGHDT and CDR2 is YYEEEE.